What follows are 10 T cell receptor beta chains derived from one specimen sequenced in a study of cytomegalovirus exposure and HLA in healthy donors. 13 Jbeta primers and 60 Vbeta primers were used for the PCR. Generated by immunoSEQ multiplex PCR, the TCRdb table keeps only in-frame clones and is missing some. The sample has tens of thousands of clones; 82% are singletons. Sample: PBMCs. The receptor source for this set is a man aged 18 to 30 in good health and CMV-seronegative.

This clone was detected a few times. The rearrangement links TRBV25-1 to TRBJ1-1, with no clear D. The CDR3 is made up of 16 amino acids. The V end was cut by 2 bases, the J end by 5 bases, with 18 bases between. Germline CDR1 and CDR2: MGHDK and SYGVNS. DNA of the CDR3: TGTGCCAGCAGTGAAAGAACGAGTGTTAGATCGACTGAAGCTTTCTTT. Its protein product is CASSERTSVRSTEAFF.

The CDR3 protein is CASSLGLAGNTGELFF. CDR3 in DNA: TGTGCCAGCAGCTTGGGACTAGCGGGGAACACCGGGGAGCTGTTTTTT. The rearrangement links TRBV9 to TRBJ2-2; 12 nucleotides agree with TRBD2. The V and J ends lost 4 bases and 1 base, in that order; junction bases with no gene match: 2. From germline, CDR1 is SGDLS and CDR2 YYNGEE. This CDR3 spans 16 amino acids. Complete variable domain (other parts from reference TRBV9 and TRBJ2-2): DSGVTQTPKHLITATGQRVTLRCSPRSGDLSVYWYQQSLDQGLQFLIQYYNGEERAKGNILERFSAQQFPDLHSELNLSSLELGDSALYFCASSLGLAGNTGELFFGEGSRLTVL.

This clone appeared a few times. The gene calls are TRBV7-2 and TRBJ1-2, with D uncertain. The CDR3 totals 15 residues. V was shortened by 5 bases and J by 5 bases, with 18 bases between the two germline ends. The germline CDR1 and CDR2 sequences are SGHTA and FQGNSA. This CDR3 is CASSPQPVRFYGYTF. CDR3 nucleotides: TGTGCCAGCAGCCCCCAGCCCGTCAGGTTTTATGGCTACACCTTC.

V gene TRBV5-1 combines with J gene TRBJ2-3, with 13 nucleotides matching TRBD2. Per germline, CDR1 SGHRS and CDR2 YFSETQ. CDR3 length equals 16 residues. The junction had 4 bases not matched to a gene; V was cut back by 2 bases and J by 4 bases. This chain's CDR3 is CASSLRTSGGADTQYF. CDR3 DNA: TGCGCCAGCAGCTTAAGGACTAGCGGGGGAGCAGATACGCAGTATTTT.

The chain uses TRBV5-4 and TRBJ1-5; D call uncertain. Germline CDR1 SGHNT, CDR2 YYREEE (reference sequence). Trimming removed 2 bases at V and 0 bases at J, with 6 bases between. The CDR3 sequence is 14 residues long. CDR3: CASSLPGSNQPQHF. CDR3 DNA sequence: TGTGCCAGCAGCTTACCGGGTAGCAATCAGCCCCAGCATTTT.

The CDR3 sequence: CASSEIQRTAGIGFF. In DNA form, the CDR3 reads TGTGCCAGCAGTGAAATTCAACGGACGGCGGGTATAGGTTTCTTT. This chain connects TRBV2 to TRBJ1-1, with D unclear. There are 15 residues in the CDR3. CDR1 is SNHLY, CDR2 FYNNEI, per germline. V dropped 2 bases and J dropped 13 bases, with 23 bases sitting between them. Full variable domain (rest looked up from reference TRBV2 and TRBJ1-1): EPEVTQTPSHQVTQMGQEVILRCVPISNHLYFYWYRQILGQKVEFLVSFYNNEISEKSEIFDDQFSVERPDGSNFTLKIRSTKLEDSAMYFCASSEIQRTAGIGFFGQGTRLTVV.

This clone has more than one count but fewer than ten. V gene TRBV29-1 combines with J gene TRBJ1-1; D unresolved. CDR1 is SQVTM, CDR2 ANQGSEA, per germline. Trimming removed 6 bases from V and 0 bases from J, with 14 bases in between. The CDR3 is 14 amino acids. This CDR3 is CSVDRQVMNTEAFF. The CDR3 DNA follows: TGCAGCGTGGATAGGCAGGTCATGAACACTGAAGCTTTCTTT.

The chain combines TRBV28 with TRBJ2-6, with 8 positions matching TRBD1. Looked up from germline, CDR1 is MDHEN and CDR2 is SYDVKM. V dropped 2 bases and J dropped 6; count of bases not matched to a gene: 3. The CDR3 is 15 residues long. CDR3 DNA: TGTGCCAGCAGTTTACAGGGGGCAAAGGCCAACGTCCTGACTTTC. Encoded protein: CASSLQGAKANVLTF. The full variable domain, in which reference TRBV28 and TRBJ2-6 provide the parts outside the CDR3, is DVKVTQSSRYLVKRTGEKVFLECVQDMDHENMFWYRQDPGLGLRLIYFSYDVKMKEKGDIPEGYSVSREKKERFSLILESASTNQTSMYLCASSLQGAKANVLTFGAGSRLTVL.

The chain carries TRBV5-6 and TRBJ2-1; tentatively, D is TRBD2 (6 bases). The V end lost 5 bases, the J end lost 15 bases, and 18 bases lay between the germline ends. CDR1 is SGHDT, CDR2 YYEEEE, per germline. This CDR3 is 12 amino acids long. The CDR3 protein is CASSYAGTGGFF. The CDR3 DNA follows: TGTGCCAGCAGTTACGCCGGGACTGGGGGGTTCTTC. Using reference TRBV5-6 and TRBJ2-1 for the parts outside the CDR3, the full variable domain is DAGVTQSPTHLIKTRGQQVTLRCSPKSGHDTVSWYQQALGQGPQFIFQYYEEEERQRGNFPDRFSGHQFPNYSSELNVNALLLGDSALYLCASSYAGTGGFFGPGTRLTVL.

The V and J genes are TRBV30 and TRBJ1-5, with 7 bases aligning to TRBD1. The CDR3 extends over 12 amino acids. CDR1 and CDR2 from the germline V gene are GTSNPN and SVGIG (reference sequence). Unmatched junction bases numbered 2, after V lost 5 bases and J lost 4 bases. The CDR3 bases are TGTGCCTGGGACAGGGCGAATCAGCCCCAGCATTTT. This codes for CAWDRANQPQHF.